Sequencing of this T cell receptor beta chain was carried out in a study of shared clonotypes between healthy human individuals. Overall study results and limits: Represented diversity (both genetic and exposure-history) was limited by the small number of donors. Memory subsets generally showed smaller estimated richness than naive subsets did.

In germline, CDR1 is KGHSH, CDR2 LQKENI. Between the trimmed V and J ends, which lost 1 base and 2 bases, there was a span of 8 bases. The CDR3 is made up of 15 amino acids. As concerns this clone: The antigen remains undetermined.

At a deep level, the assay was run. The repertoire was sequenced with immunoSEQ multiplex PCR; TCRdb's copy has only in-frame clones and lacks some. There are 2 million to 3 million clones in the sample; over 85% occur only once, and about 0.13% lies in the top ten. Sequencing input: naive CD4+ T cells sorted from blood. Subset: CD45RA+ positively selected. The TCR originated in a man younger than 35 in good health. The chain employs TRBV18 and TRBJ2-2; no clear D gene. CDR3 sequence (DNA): TGTGCCAGCTCACCACTAACCCTAAACACCGGGGAGCTGTTTTTT. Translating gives CASSPLTLNTGELFF.